Here is one T cell receptor (beta chain) with its context. Authors' analysis steps: Amplification of reference gene primers was used by the study to estimate nucleated cell counts. Using immunoSEQ multiplex PCR, the repertoire was profiled, and TCRdb retains in-frame clones only, with some absent. V, J and clone size are those of that table, while D and trimming were read from the DNA. The profile shows 120,000 or so clones, approximately 81% of them singletons. The data were taken from a study of blood T cell repertoires in COVID-19. Study at large: Material from acute and convalescent COVID-19 was sourced from the United States, Italy and Spain. PBMCs, B-cell-depleted T cells, or T cells were the source of the cDNA or gDNA that made up the material.

Trimming removed 0 bases at V and 0 bases at J, with 15 bases between. This CDR3 is 17 amino acids long. Germline V lookup: CDR1 SGHDN, CDR2 FVKESK. The receptor was isolated from a man in his 60s with acute or convalescent COVID-19. Sample: peripheral blood. The J gene is TRBJ2-7, the V gene TRBV14, with D possibly being TRBD1 (7 bases). The CDR3 nucleotides are TGTGCCAGCAGCCAAGAGGGAGGACAGGTCGACTCCTACGAGCAGTACTTC. Its translation: CASSQEGGQVDSYEQYF.